This T cell receptor beta chain derives from a study of technical replicates of blood from a handful of donors. This CDR3 has 14 residues. Germline-derived CDR1 and CDR2 are MNHNS and SASEGT. V dropped 9 bases and J dropped 0 bases, with 14 bases sitting between them. Sequencing used immunoSEQ multiplex PCR; TCRdb keeps in-frame clones, though not all of them. The profile shows some 60,000 clones, about 94% of them singletons. The genes are TRBV6-1 and TRBJ1-1, with D tentatively TRBD1 (6 bases). The receptor comes from a human donor in good health. Some clones in this sample may be carry-over from other donors' samples. Sequencing input: PBMCs. CDR3: CASHTQGVNTEAFF. CDR3 sequence (DNA): TGTGCCAGTCATACACAGGGAGTGAACACTGAAGCTTTCTTT.